Below are 15 T cell receptor beta chains sequenced from a single sample in a study of cytomegalovirus exposure and HLA in healthy donors. PCR involved 60 Vbeta and 13 Jbeta primers. The table came from immunoSEQ multiplex PCR; TCRdb's copy has only in-frame clones and leaves some out. Seen here are more than 100,000 clones, approximately 78% observed once, and the top ten hold less than 4%. The sequenced sample consisted of PBMCs. These receptor sequences come from a woman aged 25 to 45 in good health and CMV-seropositive.

A few counts support this clone. The V call is TRBV13, the J call TRBJ2-5, with 10 bases that match TRBD1. Germline V gene lookup returns CDR1 PRHDT and CDR2 FYEKMQ (reference sequence). With V trimmed by 5 bases and J by 4 bases, 10 bases remained unmatched. The CDR3 has 16 amino acids. CDR3 DNA: TGTGCCAGCAGCCCCCCGGGGACAGGGGTAGTAGAGACCCAGTACTTC. It encodes CASSPPGTGVVETQYF.

The rearrangement uses TRBV30 and TRBJ2-7, with D possibly being TRBD1 (6 bases). The ends were cut back, 4 bases at V and 3 bases at J, with 13 bases in the middle. Germline V lookup: CDR1 GTSNPN, CDR2 SVGIG (reference sequence). CDR3 length equals 13 residues. The CDR3 DNA is TGTGCCTGGAACCATGAACAGGGCTACGAGCAGTACTTC. Translated, it gives CAWNHEQGYEQYF.

V and J are TRBV28 and TRBJ1-1, with D possibly being TRBD1 (5 bases). There are 13 residues in the CDR3. CDR1 and CDR2 from the germline V gene are MDHEN and SYDVKM. The V and J ends lost 5 bases and 1 base respectively, with 8 bases between them. The CDR3 nucleotides read TGTGCCAGCAGTGGGGGAGGGAACACTGAAGCTTTCTTT. This sequence encodes CASSGGGNTEAFF.

In this sample, this clone turned up once. The V gene is TRBV4-3, the J gene TRBJ2-3; a possible D gene is TRBD2 (6 bases). CDR3 length: 15 amino acids. V was shortened by 4 bases and J by 4 bases, with 15 bases between the two germline ends. Germline CDR1 reads LGHNA; CDR2 reads YSLEER. The chain's CDR3 is CASSLLAGSPDTQYF. In DNA, the CDR3 is TGCGCCAGCAGCCTCCTTGCGGGGTCCCCAGATACGCAGTATTTT.

The rearrangement uses TRBV6-5 and TRBJ2-5; D remains ambiguous. The CDR3 totals 13 residues. Trimming took 1 base from V and 3 from J, leaving 6 bases between them. Per the germline V gene, CDR1 is MNHEY and CDR2 is SVGAGI. The CDR3 is CASSYYGEETQYF. CDR3 in DNA: TGTGCCAGCAGTTACTATGGAGAAGAGACCCAGTACTTC.

This chain joins TRBV5-4 and TRBJ1-2, with D unclear. The CDR3 is made up of 13 amino acids. V was clipped by 0 bases and J by 4 bases, with 7 bases between them. Germline CDR1 and CDR2: SGHNT and YYREEE (reference sequence). The CDR3 protein is CASSLVGPYGYTF. In DNA form, the CDR3 reads TGTGCCAGCAGCTTGGTGGGCCCCTATGGCTACACCTTC.

The chain couples TRBV4-2 to TRBJ2-1, with 8 bases matching TRBD1. Germline V gene sequence: CDR1 LGHNA, CDR2 YNFKEQ. The CDR3 length is 13 residues. The V segment lost 4 bases and the J segment 9 bases; nucleotides outside the gene matches: 5. This chain's CDR3 is CASSLDRGREQFF. The CDR3 nucleotides read TGTGCCAGCAGCCTCGACAGGGGTCGTGAGCAGTTCTTC.

The count of this clone is one. V and J are TRBV19 and TRBJ2-7, with D possibly TRBD1 on 5 matching bases. The CDR3 consists of 15 residues. Germline CDR1 reads LNHDA; CDR2 reads SQIVND (reference sequence). V was cut by 5 bases and J by 2 bases, with 16 bases left in between. CDR3 region: CASSSPSTATYEQYF. The DNA for the CDR3 is TGTGCCAGTAGTTCCCCGTCGACAGCTACCTACGAGCAGTACTTC. The full variable domain, with the rest looked up from reference TRBV19 and TRBJ2-7, is DGGITQSPKYLFRKEGQNVTLSCEQNLNHDAMYWYRQDPGQGLRLIYYSQIVNDFQKGDIAEGYSVSREKKESFPLTVTSAQKNPTAFYLCASSSPSTATYEQYFGPGTRLTVT.

Concerning this clone itself: The junction departs from germline at one end; a sequencing error may be responsible. The rearrangement uses TRBV7-9 and TRBJ2-2; TRBD1 might be the D (5 bases). The CDR3 extends over 14 amino acids. Germline-derived CDR1 and CDR2 are SEHNR and FQNEAQ (reference sequence). The CDR3 nucleotides are TGTTCCAGCAGCCCGAGTGGGGCCCCCGGGGAGCTGTTTTTT. Its translation: CSSSPSGAPGELFF.

The chain has TRBV7-8 and TRBJ2-3; D is perhaps TRBD2 (6 bases). From germline, CDR1 is SGHVS and CDR2 FQNEAQ. The CDR3 extends over 17 amino acids. Between the trimmed V and J ends, which lost 5 bases and 0 bases, there was a span of 18 bases. The CDR3 DNA is TGTGCCAGCAGCCCCAGCCGGGGGACCCGTAGCACAGATACGCAGTATTTT. Protein: CASSPSRGTRSTDTQYF.

V usage is TRBV5-5 and J usage is TRBJ1-1; D not certain. The CDR3 has 14 amino acids. V was pared by 0 bases and J by 5 bases, with 11 bases between. Per the germline V gene, CDR1 is SGHKS and CDR2 is YYEKEE (reference sequence). CDR3 loop: CASSLVWGGTEAFF. The CDR3 DNA reads as TGTGCCAGCAGCTTGGTTTGGGGAGGGACTGAAGCTTTCTTT.

The chain couples TRBV4-1 to TRBJ1-4; 8 bases agree with TRBD1. The CDR3 has 16 residues. Germline CDR1 MGHRA, CDR2 YSYEKL. After removal of 0 bases from V and 8 bases from J, the junction contained 8 bases not matched to a gene. The DNA for the CDR3 is TGCGCCAGCAGCCAAGATTTCCAGGGGGCGAGAGAAAAACTGTTTTTT. It codes for CASSQDFQGAREKLFF.

The V call is TRBV9, the J call TRBJ2-3; 11 bases align to TRBD2. The CDR3 has 16 amino acids. CDR1 and CDR2 from the germline V gene are SGDLS and YYNGEE. V was clipped by 3 bases and J by 1 base; unmatched bases: 4. The CDR3 loop reads CASSAMTSGGTDTQYF. DNA of the CDR3: TGTGCCAGCAGCGCTATGACTAGCGGGGGCACAGATACGCAGTATTTT. The complete variable domain, with remaining parts taken from reference TRBV9 and TRBJ2-3, reads DSGVTQTPKHLITATGQRVTLRCSPRSGDLSVYWYQQSLDQGLQFLIQYYNGEERAKGNILERFSAQQFPDLHSELNLSSLELGDSALYFCASSAMTSGGTDTQYFGPGTRLTVL.

The chain carries TRBV27 and TRBJ1-2, with TRBD1 matching over 8 bases. The CDR3 loop spans 14 amino acids. J gave up 8 bases and V 5 bases, and 10 bases lay outside the gene matches. Germline CDR1 and CDR2: MNHEY and SMNVEV (reference sequence). Here the CDR3 reads CASSPGQGGGGYTF. The DNA for the CDR3 is TGTGCCAGCAGTCCAGGACAGGGCGGAGGAGGCTACACCTTC.

The V call is TRBV15, the J call TRBJ2-7, with 10 bases that match TRBD2. V lost 3 bases and J lost 1; bases outside the gene matches: 6. Germline assignment: CDR1 LNHNV and CDR2 YYDKDF (reference sequence). CDR3 length: 16 amino acids. CDR3 protein: CATSSLPSGGSYEQYF. Here the CDR3 DNA reads TGTGCCACCAGCAGCCTCCCTAGCGGGGGTTCCTACGAGCAGTACTTC.